These 21 T cell receptor beta chains were all obtained from the same sample, sequenced in a study of T cells in Graves' hyperthyroidism and ophthalmopathy. RNA transcripts yielded amplified TCR beta CDR3 regions. The HTBI set primed first-round TCR CDR3 RT-PCR. A single record per CDR3 protein comes from TCRdb applying MiXCR to the multiplex PCR reads. The sample shows approximately 610,000 distinct CDR3 sequences, approximately 14% of them seen only once. Sequences were obtained from blood. All receptors come from a woman aged 40 to 49 with Graves' ophthalmopathy.

This clonotype occurred many times. The chain employs TRBV11-2 and TRBJ2-5, with unresolved D. Germline CDR1 reads SGHAT; CDR2 reads FQNNGV. Trimming removed 0 bases at V and 5 bases at J, with 10 bases between. The CDR3 loop spans 14 amino acids. The CDR3 bases are TGTGCCAGCAGCTTAGAAGCGTACGAGGAGACCCAGTACTTC. It codes for CASSLEAYEETQYF.

This clonotype was observed at least ten times. The rearrangement joins TRBV7-3 to TRBJ2-5; a possible D gene is TRBD2 (6 bases). CDR3 length: 14 residues. The V end was cut by 2 bases, the J end by 3 bases, with 10 bases between. Germline V CDR1 and CDR2: SGHTA, FQGTGA. The CDR3 DNA sequence: TGTGCCAGCAGCTTAGGGGGACTTGAAGAGACCCAGTACTTC. Its protein product is CASSLGGLEETQYF.

This clonotype was found a few times. This chain links TRBV11-2 with TRBJ1-1; no reliable D call. Trimming stripped 5 bases from V and 8 bases from J, with 12 bases between. This CDR3 spans 12 amino acids. CDR1 is SGHAT, CDR2 FQNNGV, per germline. The CDR3 is CASSPELGEAFF. The CDR3 DNA is TGTGCCAGCAGCCCAGAATTGGGGGAAGCTTTCTTT. The whole variable domain, filled in from reference TRBV11-2 and TRBJ1-1, reads EAGVAQSPRYKIIEKRQSVAFWCNPISGHATLYWYQQILGQGPKLLIQFQNNGVVDDSQLPKDRFSAERLKGVDSTLKIQPAKLEDSAVYLCASSPELGEAFFGQGTRLTVV.

This clonotype was counted many times. CDR3 in amino acids: CASGLVDDYYGYTF. DNA for the CDR3: TGTGCTAGTGGTTTGGTAGATGATTACTATGGCTACACCTTC. This chain links TRBV12-5 with TRBJ1-2; D is unresolved. Germline lookup yields CDR1 LGHNT and CDR2 FRNRAP. V gave up 0 bases and J gave up 3 bases, with 8 bases separating them. This CDR3 comprises 14 residues.

There are many counts of this clonotype. The chain uses TRBV11-1 and TRBJ1-5, with a possible D match to TRBD1 (5 bases). This CDR3 region has 17 residues. CDR1 is SGHAT, CDR2 FQDESV, per germline (reference sequence). The germline V and J ends were trimmed by 5 bases and 1 base, with 18 bases remaining between them. The CDR3 reads CASSRVGTASSNQPQHF. The CDR3 DNA reads as TGTGCCAGCAGCCGCGTGGGGACTGCCTCGAGCAATCAGCCCCAGCATTTT.

This clonotype has a count of ten or more. This chain joins TRBV30 and TRBJ2-7; perhaps D is TRBD1 or TRBD2 (5 bases each). V gave up 7 bases and J gave up 0 bases, with 13 bases separating them. CDR3 length: 13 amino acids. CDR1 GTSNPN and CDR2 SVGIG come from the germline V gene (reference sequence). CDR3 sequence: CALITGTSYEQYF. In DNA form, the CDR3 reads TGTGCCTTGATAACCGGGACCTCCTACGAGCAGTACTTC.

This clonotype was observed at least ten times. The V and J genes are TRBV20-1 and TRBJ2-7, with 10 positions matching TRBD2. Germline CDR1 DFQATT, CDR2 SNEGSKA (reference sequence). This CDR3 has 14 residues. Trimming took 3 bases from V and 2 from J; bases not matched to a gene: 4. The CDR3 DNA sequence: TGCAGTGCTAGTTTTACTAGCGGGGCCTACGAGCAGTACTTC. It is translated as CSASFTSGAYEQYF.

This rearrangement joins TRBV7-2 to TRBJ2-7; 8 bases fit TRBD2. The V gene end was trimmed by 5 bases and the J gene end by 6 bases; junction bases not matched to a gene: 9. The CDR3 sequence is 14 residues long. The germline gives CDR1 SGHTA, CDR2 FQGNSA. CDR3 sequence: CASSPGILAVEQYF. In DNA form, the CDR3 reads TGTGCCAGCAGCCCCGGGATACTAGCGGTCGAGCAGTACTTC.

This clonotype was seen a few times. The V gene is TRBV28, the J gene TRBJ2-5; D is ambiguous. V was pared by 1 base and J by 0 bases, with 15 bases between. Germline V gene sequence: CDR1 MDHEN, CDR2 SYDVKM. The CDR3 contains 17 residues. CDR3 residues: CASSLFALVGNQETQYF. The CDR3, as DNA: TGTGCCAGCAGTTTATTCGCTCTGGTGGGTAACCAAGAGACCCAGTACTTC.

As regards this clonotype: A read error may be the cause here, since a much bigger clone is one base away. V usage is TRBV30 and J usage is TRBJ1-5; no clear D. With 2 bases removed from V and 12 bases from J, the gap between germline ends came to 17 bases. The germline CDR1 and CDR2 sequences are GTSNPN and SVGIG (reference sequence). The CDR3 runs 13 residues. CDR3 protein: CAWSFGRSKLQHF. The CDR3, as DNA: TGTGCCTGGAGTTTTGGGAGGAGCAAGCTCCAGCATTTT. Complete variable domain (other parts from reference TRBV30 and TRBJ1-5): SQTIHQWPATLVQPVGSPLSLECTVEGTSNPNLYWYRQAAGRGLQLLFYSVGIGQISSEVPQNLSASRPQDRQFILSSKKLLLSDSGFYLCAWSFGRSKLQHFGDGTRLSIL.

As DNA, the CDR3 is TGTGCCAGCCGATCGGGCAGGCGGTACCAAGAGACCCAGTACTTC. Residues: CASRSGRRYQETQYF. The rearrangement uses TRBV28 and TRBJ2-5; D unclear. CDR1 is MDHEN and CDR2 is SYDVKM in the germline V gene. This CDR3 spans 15 amino acids. V was cut by 8 bases and J by 0 bases, with 16 bases left in between.

As regards this clonotype: This could be a read error, since a much larger clone is one nucleotide away. The chain carries TRBV12-3 or TRBV12-4 and TRBJ2-4; D is perhaps TRBD2 (5 bases). This CDR3 has 15 amino acids. CDR3 DNA sequence: TGTGCCAGCAGTTTTGTTCGGGGAGCCAAAATCATTCAGTACTTC. Protein: CASSFVRGAKIIQYF.

There are a few counts of this clonotype. V usage is TRBV12-3 or TRBV12-4 and J usage is TRBJ1-2, with 8 positions matching TRBD1. V trimming: 6 bases; J trimming: 4 bases; junction bases outside the gene matches: 7. The CDR3 loop spans 14 amino acids. This CDR3 is CASSPRTGRYGYTF. The DNA for the CDR3 is TGTGCCAGCAGCCCTAGGACAGGGCGCTATGGCTACACCTTC.

This clonotype has ten or more counts. CDR3 in DNA: TGTGCCAGTAGTATCGGTAGCGGGAAAGAGACCCAGTACTTC. It encodes CASSIGSGKETQYF. The chain is built from TRBV19 and TRBJ2-5, with 8 bases fitting TRBD2. Germline-derived CDR1 and CDR2 are LNHDA and SQIVND (reference sequence). V was clipped by 3 bases and J by 3 bases; unmatched bases: 3. This CDR3 region has 14 residues.

This clonotype has ten or more counts. The chain recombines TRBV27 with TRBJ1-5, with 9 bases aligning to TRBD1. The CDR3 loop spans 16 amino acids. The V segment lost 6 bases and the J segment 3 bases; nucleotides outside the gene matches: 9. Germline loops: CDR1 MNHEY, CDR2 SMNVEV (reference sequence). The CDR3 sequence: CASSALGQGNNQPQHF. In DNA form, the CDR3 reads TGTGCCAGCAGCGCGTTGGGACAGGGCAACAATCAGCCCCAGCATTTT.

This clonotype was recorded at least ten times. The V and J genes are TRBV7-2 and TRBJ2-7, with 9 bases fitting TRBD2. The CDR3 covers 19 residues. The V gene's germline CDR1 is SGHTA and CDR2 FQGNSA. J lost 2 bases, V lost 5 bases, and 19 bases had no gene match. The CDR3 sequence: CASSTLAGEVSGSPYEQYF. In nucleotides, the CDR3 is TGTGCCAGCAGCACCCTGGCAGGGGAGGTTAGCGGGAGCCCCTACGAGCAGTACTTC.

In DNA, the CDR3 is TGCAGCGTTGTCAGGGGTACTAACTATGGCTACACCTTC. Translated, it gives CSVVRGTNYGYTF. The chain carries TRBV29-1 and TRBJ1-2, with D perhaps TRBD1 (6 bases). This CDR3 comprises 13 residues. V was pared by 4 bases and J by 0 bases, with 9 bases between. Germline CDR1 reads SQVTM; CDR2 reads ANQGSEA.

This clonotype was seen a few times. This chain uses TRBV7-6 with TRBJ1-1; D unclear. V was shortened by 1 base and J by 7 bases, with 16 bases between the two germline ends. Germline V CDR1 and CDR2: SGHVS, FNYEAQ. This CDR3 comprises 15 residues. The CDR3 DNA follows: TGTGCCAGCAGCTTAGTTGTTGATGCCCCAGGTGAAGCTTTCTTT. Encoded protein: CASSLVVDAPGEAFF.

This clonotype was seen repeatedly, ten times or more. The chain employs TRBV5-5 and TRBJ1-2; possible D gene TRBD1, 6 bases. CDR1 and CDR2 (germline): SGHKS, YYEKEE (reference sequence). CDR3 length: 15 residues. The V end lost 3 bases, the J end lost 0 bases, and 12 bases lay between the germline ends. The CDR3 coding sequence is TGTGCCAGCAGCTACTCGGACAGTGCTAACTATGGCTACACCTTC. This sequence encodes CASSYSDSANYGYTF.

This chain links TRBV29-1 with TRBJ2-5; 8 bases agree with TRBD2. Germline-derived CDR1 and CDR2 are SQVTM and ANQGSEA. Trimming at V came to 1 base and at J to 0 bases, leaving 4 bases not matched to a gene. CDR3 size: 15 residues. Here the CDR3 reads CSVEGLAGHQETQYF. For the CDR3, the DNA is TGCAGCGTTGAAGGGCTAGCGGGCCACCAAGAGACCCAGTACTTC.

This clonotype appeared many times. The chain uses TRBV5-1 and TRBJ1-1, with D uncertain. Germline V gives CDR1 SGHRS, CDR2 YFSETQ. The CDR3 runs 14 residues. V shed 4 bases and J shed 4 bases, with 14 bases lying between them. The CDR3 reads CASSAGMHGTEAFF. CDR3 coding DNA: TGCGCCAGCAGCGCTGGGATGCATGGCACTGAAGCTTTCTTT.